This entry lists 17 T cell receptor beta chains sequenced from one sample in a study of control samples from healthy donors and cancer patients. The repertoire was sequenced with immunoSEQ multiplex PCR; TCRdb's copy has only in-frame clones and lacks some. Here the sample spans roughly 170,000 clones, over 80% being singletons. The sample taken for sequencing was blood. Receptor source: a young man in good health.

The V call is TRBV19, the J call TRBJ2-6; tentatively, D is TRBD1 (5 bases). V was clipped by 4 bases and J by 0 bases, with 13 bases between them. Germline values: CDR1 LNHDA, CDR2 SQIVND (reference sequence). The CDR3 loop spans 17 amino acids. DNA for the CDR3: TGTGCCAGTAGTACGGCGAACAGGATCTCTGGGGCCAACGTCCTGACTTTC. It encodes CASSTANRISGANVLTF.

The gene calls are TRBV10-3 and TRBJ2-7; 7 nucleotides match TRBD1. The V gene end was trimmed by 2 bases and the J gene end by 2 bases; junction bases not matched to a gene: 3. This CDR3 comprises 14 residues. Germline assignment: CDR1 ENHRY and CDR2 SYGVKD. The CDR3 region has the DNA TGTGCCATCAGTGAGGGACAGGTCCCCTACGAGCAGTACTTC. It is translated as CAISEGQVPYEQYF.

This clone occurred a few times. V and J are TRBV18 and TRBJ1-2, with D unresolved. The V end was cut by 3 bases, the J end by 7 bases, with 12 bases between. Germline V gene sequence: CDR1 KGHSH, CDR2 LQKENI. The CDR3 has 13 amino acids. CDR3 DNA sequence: TGTGCCAGCTCACCGCACTGGGCGGGTGGCTACACCTTC. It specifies CASSPHWAGGYTF.

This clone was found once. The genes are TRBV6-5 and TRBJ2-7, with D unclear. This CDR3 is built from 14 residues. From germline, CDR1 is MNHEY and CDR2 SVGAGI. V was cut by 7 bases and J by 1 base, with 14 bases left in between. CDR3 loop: CASTAGAWSYEQYF. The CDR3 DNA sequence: TGTGCCAGCACCGCAGGCGCTTGGTCCTACGAGCAGTACTTC.

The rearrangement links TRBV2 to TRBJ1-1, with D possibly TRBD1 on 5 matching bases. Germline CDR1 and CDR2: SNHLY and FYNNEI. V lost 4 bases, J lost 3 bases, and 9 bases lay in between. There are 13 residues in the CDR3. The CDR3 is CASSAMGHTEAFF. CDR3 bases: TGTGCCAGCAGTGCCATGGGGCACACTGAAGCTTTCTTT.

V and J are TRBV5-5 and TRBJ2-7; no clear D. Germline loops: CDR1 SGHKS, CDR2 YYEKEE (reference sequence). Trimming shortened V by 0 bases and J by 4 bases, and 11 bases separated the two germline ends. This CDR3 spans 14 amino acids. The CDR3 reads CASSLVGLLYEQYF. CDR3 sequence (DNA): TGTGCCAGCAGCTTGGTCGGGTTATTGTACGAGCAGTACTTC.

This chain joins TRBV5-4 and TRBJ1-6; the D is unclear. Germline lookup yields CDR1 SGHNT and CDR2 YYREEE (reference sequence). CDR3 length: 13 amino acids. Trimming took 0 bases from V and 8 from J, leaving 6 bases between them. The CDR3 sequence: CASSLEGDSPLHF. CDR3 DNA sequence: TGTGCCAGCAGCTTGGAGGGAGATTCACCCCTCCACTTT. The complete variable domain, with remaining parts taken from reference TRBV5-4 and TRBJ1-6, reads ETGVTQSPTHLIKTRGQQVTLRCSSQSGHNTVSWYQQALGQGPQFIFQYYREEENGRGNFPPRFSGLQFPNYSSELNVNALELDDSALYLCASSLEGDSPLHFGNGTRLTVT.

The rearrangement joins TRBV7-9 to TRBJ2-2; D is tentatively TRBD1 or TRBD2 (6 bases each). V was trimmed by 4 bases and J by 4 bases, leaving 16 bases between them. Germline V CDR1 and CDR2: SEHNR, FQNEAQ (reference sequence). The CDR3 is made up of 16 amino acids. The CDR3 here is CASSSSGAGTTGELFF. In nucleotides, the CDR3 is TGTGCCAGCAGCTCTTCGGGGGCAGGGACCACCGGGGAGCTGTTTTTT.

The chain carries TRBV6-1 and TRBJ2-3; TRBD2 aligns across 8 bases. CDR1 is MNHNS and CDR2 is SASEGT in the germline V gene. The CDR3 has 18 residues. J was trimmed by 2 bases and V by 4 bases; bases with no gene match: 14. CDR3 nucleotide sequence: TGTGCCAGCAGTGCCCCTCTCGGGGCGGGAGGCAACACAGATACGCAGTATTTT. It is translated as CASSAPLGAGGNTDTQYF.

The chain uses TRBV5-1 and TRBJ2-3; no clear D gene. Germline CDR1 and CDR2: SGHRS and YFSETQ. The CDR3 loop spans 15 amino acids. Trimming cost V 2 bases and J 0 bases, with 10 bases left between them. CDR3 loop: CASSFLDGSTDTQYF. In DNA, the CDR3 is TGCGCCAGCAGCTTTCTGGACGGTAGCACAGATACGCAGTATTTT.

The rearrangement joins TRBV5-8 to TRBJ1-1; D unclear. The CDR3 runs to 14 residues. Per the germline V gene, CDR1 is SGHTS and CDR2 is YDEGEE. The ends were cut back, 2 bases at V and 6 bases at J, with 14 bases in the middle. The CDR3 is CASSFRGGIPEAFF. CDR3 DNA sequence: TGTGCCAGCAGCTTCCGGGGTGGGATCCCTGAAGCTTTCTTT.

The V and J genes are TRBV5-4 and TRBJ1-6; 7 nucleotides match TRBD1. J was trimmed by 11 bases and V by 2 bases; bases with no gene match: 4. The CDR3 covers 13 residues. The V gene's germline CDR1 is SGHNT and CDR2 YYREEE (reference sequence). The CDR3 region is CASSLDRAAPLHF. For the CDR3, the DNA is TGTGCCAGCAGCTTAGACAGGGCTGCACCCCTCCACTTT.

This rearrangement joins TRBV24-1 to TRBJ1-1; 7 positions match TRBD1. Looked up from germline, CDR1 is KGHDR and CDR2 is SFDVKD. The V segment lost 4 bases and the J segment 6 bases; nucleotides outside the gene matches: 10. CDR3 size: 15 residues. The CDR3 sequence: CATSEGTGDLAEAFF. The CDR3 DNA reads TGTGCCACCAGTGAGGGCACAGGGGACTTAGCTGAAGCTTTCTTT.

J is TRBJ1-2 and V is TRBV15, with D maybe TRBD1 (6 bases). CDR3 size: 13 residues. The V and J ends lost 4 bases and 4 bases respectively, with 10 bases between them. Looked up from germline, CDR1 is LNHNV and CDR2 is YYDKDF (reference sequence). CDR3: CATSTGQLYGYTF. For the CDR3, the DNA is TGTGCCACCAGCACCGGACAGCTCTATGGCTACACCTTC.

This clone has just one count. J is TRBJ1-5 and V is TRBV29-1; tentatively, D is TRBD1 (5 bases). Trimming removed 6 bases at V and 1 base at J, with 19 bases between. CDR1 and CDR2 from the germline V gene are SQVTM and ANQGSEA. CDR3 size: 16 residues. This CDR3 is CSVKGGGVWSNQPQHF. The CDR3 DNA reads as TGCAGCGTCAAGGGTGGGGGGGTCTGGAGCAATCAGCCCCAGCATTTT.

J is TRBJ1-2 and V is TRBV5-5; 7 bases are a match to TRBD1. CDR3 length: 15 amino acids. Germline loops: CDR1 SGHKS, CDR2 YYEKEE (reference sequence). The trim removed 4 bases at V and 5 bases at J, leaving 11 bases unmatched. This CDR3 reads CASSLGQQAQYGYTF. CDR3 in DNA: TGTGCCAGCAGCCTGGGACAGCAAGCCCAATATGGCTACACCTTC.

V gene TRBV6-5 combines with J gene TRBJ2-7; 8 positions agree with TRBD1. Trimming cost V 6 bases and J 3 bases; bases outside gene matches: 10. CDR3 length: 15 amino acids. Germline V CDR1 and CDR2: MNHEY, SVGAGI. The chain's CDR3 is CASRFSPGQDYEQYF. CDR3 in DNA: TGTGCCAGCAGATTCAGCCCGGGACAGGACTACGAGCAGTACTTC.